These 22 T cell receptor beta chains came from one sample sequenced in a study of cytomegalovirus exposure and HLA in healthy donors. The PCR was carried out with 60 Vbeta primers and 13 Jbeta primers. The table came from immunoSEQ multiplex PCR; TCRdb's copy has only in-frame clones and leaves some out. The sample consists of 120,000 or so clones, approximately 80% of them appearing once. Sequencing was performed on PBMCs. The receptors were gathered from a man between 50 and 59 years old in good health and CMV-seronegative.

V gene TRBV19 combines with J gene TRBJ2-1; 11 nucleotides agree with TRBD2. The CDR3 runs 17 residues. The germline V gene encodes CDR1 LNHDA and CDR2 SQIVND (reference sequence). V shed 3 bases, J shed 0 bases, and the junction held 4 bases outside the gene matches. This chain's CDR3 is CASSMGLAESSYNEQFF. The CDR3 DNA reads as TGTGCCAGTAGTATGGGACTAGCGGAAAGCTCCTACAATGAGCAGTTCTTC.

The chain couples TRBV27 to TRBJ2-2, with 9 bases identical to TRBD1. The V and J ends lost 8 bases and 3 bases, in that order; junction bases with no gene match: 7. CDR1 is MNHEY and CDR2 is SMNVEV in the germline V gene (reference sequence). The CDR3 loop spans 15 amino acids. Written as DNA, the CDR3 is TGTGCCAGCCGTAACCGGGACAGGGACACCGGGGAGCTGTTTTTT. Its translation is CASRNRDRDTGELFF.

CDR3 in DNA: TGTGCCAGCAGCCCCAGACAGGGGCTCACCTATGGCTACACCTTC. It codes for CASSPRQGLTYGYTF. The gene calls are TRBV5-6 and TRBJ1-2, with 8 nucleotides matching TRBD1. CDR1 is SGHDT, CDR2 YYEEEE, per germline. Losses at the gene ends were 4 bases for V and 4 bases for J; bases not matched to a gene: 9. The CDR3 is 15 amino acids.

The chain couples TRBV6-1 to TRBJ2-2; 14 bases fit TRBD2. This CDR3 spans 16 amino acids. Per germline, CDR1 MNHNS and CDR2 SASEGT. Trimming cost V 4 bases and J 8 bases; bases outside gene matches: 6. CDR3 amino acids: CASSAGLAGGRGELFF. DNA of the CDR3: TGTGCCAGCAGTGCTGGACTAGCGGGGGGTCGGGGGGAGCTGTTTTTT.

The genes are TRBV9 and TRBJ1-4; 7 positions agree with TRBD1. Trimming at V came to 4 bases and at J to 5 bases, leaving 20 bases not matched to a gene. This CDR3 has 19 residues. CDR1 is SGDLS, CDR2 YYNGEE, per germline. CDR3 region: CASSRRAHGGGQLNEKLFF. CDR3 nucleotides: TGTGCCAGCAGCCGTAGAGCCCACGGGGGGGGACAGCTGAATGAAAAACTGTTTTTT. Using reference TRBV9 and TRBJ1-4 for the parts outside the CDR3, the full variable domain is DSGVTQTPKHLITATGQRVTLRCSPRSGDLSVYWYQQSLDQGLQFLIQYYNGEERAKGNILERFSAQQFPDLHSELNLSSLELGDSALYFCASSRRAHGGGQLNEKLFFGSGTQLSVL.

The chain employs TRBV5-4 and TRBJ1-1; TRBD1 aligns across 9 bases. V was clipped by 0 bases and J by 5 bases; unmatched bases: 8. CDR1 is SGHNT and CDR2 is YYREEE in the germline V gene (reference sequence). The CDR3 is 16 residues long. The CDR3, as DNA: TGTGCCAGCAGCTTGGGAGCGGACAGGGGTGGAACTGAAGCTTTCTTT. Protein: CASSLGADRGGTEAFF.

In nucleotides, the CDR3 is TGCAGCGTTGAAGATAGCCGCGGGCGCCCCGGGGAGCTGTTTTTT. Translating gives CSVEDSRGRPGELFF. This rearrangement joins TRBV29-1 to TRBJ2-2; possibly TRBD2 for D (5 bases). V lost 0 bases and J lost 6, with 14 bases in between. Looked up from germline, CDR1 is SQVTM and CDR2 is ANQGSEA. This CDR3 has 15 amino acids.

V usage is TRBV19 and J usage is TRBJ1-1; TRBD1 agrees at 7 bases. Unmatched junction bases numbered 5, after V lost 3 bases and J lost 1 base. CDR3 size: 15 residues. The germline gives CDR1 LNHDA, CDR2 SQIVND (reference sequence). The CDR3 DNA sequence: TGTGCCAGTAGTATGGGGGACAGAGAGAACACTGAAGCTTTCTTT. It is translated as CASSMGDRENTEAFF.

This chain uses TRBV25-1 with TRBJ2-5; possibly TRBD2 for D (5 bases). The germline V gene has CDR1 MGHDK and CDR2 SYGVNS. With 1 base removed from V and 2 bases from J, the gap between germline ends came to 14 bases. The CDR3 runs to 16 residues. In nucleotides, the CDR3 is TGTGCCAGCAGTGAATGGTCGAGGAGGAAACAAGAGACCCAGTACTTC. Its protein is CASSEWSRRKQETQYF.

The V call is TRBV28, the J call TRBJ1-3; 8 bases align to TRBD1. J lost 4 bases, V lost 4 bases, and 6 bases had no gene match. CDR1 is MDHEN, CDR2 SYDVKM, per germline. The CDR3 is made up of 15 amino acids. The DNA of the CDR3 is TGTGCCAGCAGTTACCATGGGACAGGAGGAAACACCATATATTTT. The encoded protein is CASSYHGTGGNTIYF.

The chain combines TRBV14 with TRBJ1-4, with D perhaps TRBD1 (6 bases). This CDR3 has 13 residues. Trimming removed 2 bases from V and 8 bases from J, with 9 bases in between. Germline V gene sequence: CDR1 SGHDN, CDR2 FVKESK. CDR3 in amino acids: CASSQQGREKLFF. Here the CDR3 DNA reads TGTGCCAGCAGCCAACAGGGGCGGGAAAAACTGTTTTTT. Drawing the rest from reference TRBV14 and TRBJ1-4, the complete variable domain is EAGVTQFPSHSVIEKGQTVTLRCDPISGHDNLYWYRRVMGKEIKFLLHFVKESKQDESGMPNNRFLAERTGGTYSTLKVQPAELEDSGVYFCASSQQGREKLFFGSGTQLSVL.

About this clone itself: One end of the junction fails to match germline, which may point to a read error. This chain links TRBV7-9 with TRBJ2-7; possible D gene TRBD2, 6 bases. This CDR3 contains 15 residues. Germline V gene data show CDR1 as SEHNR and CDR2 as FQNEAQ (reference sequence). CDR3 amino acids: CSSSSSIGTAYEQYF. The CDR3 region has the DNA TGTTCCAGCAGCTCCTCTATCGGGACTGCCTACGAGCAGTACTTC.

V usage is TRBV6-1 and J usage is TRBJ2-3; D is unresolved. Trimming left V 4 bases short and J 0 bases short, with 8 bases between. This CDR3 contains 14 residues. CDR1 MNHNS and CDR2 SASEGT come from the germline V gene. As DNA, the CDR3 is TGTGCCAGCAGTGCTGGGCTAAGCACAGATACGCAGTATTTT. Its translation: CASSAGLSTDTQYF.

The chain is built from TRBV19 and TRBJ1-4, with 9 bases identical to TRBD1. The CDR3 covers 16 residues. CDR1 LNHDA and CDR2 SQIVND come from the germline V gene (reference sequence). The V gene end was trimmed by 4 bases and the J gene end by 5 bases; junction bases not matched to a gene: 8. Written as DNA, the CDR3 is TGTGCCAGTAGTAGGGTCTTCGGACAGGGGAATGAAAAACTGTTTTTT. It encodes CASSRVFGQGNEKLFF. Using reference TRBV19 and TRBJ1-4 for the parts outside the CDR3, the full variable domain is DGGITQSPKYLFRKEGQNVTLSCEQNLNHDAMYWYRQDPGQGLRLIYYSQIVNDFQKGDIAEGYSVSREKKESFPLTVTSAQKNPTAFYLCASSRVFGQGNEKLFFGSGTQLSVL.

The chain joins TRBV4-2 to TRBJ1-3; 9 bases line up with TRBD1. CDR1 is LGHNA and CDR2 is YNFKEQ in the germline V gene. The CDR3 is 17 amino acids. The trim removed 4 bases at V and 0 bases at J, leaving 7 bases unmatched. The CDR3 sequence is CASSPSRGQGSGNTIYF. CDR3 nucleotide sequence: TGTGCCAGCAGCCCTTCCCGGGGACAGGGCTCTGGAAACACCATATATTTT.

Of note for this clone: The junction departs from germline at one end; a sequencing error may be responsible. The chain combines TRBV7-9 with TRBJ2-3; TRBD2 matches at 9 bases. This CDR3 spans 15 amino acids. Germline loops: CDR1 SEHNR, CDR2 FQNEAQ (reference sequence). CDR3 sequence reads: CSSSLASGNTDTQYF. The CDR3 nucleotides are TGTTCCAGCAGCTTAGCTAGCGGGAACACAGATACGCAGTATTTT.

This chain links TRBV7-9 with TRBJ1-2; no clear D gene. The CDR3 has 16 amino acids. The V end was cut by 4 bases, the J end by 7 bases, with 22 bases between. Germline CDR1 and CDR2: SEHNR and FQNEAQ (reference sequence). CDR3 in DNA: TGTGCCAGCAGCTCGCCGGGAGGATTGTCGATTACTGGCTACACCTTC. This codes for CASSSPGGLSITGYTF.

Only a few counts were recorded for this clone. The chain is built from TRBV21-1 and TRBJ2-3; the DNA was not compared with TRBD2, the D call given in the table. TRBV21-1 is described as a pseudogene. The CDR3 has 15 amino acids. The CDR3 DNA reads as TGTGCCAGCAGCAAAGATTGTCCTATCACAGATACGCAGTATTTT. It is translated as CASSKDCPITDTQYF.

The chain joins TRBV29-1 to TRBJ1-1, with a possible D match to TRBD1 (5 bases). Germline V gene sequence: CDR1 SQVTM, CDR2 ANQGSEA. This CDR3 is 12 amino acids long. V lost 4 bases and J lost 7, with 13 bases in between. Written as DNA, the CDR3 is TGCAGCGTTGGAGTAGGAGGGGTTGAAGCTTTCTTT. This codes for CSVGVGGVEAFF.

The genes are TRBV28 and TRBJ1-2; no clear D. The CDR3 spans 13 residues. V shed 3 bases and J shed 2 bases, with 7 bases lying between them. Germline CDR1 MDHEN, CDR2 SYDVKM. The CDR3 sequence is CASSLGTNYGYTF. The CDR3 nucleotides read TGTGCCAGCAGTTTGGGCACCAACTATGGCTACACCTTC.

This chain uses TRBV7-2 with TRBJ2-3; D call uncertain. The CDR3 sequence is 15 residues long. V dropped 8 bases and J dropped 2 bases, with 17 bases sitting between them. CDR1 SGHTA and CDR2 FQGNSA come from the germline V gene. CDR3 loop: CASWASYLLTDTQYF. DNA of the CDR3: TGTGCCAGCTGGGCATCCTACCTCCTCACAGATACGCAGTATTTT. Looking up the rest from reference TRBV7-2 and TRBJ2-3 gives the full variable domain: GAGVSQSPSNKVTEKGKDVELRCDPISGHTALYWYRQSLGQGLEFLIYFQGNSAPDKSGLPSDRFSAERTGGSVSTLTIQRTQQEDSAVYLCASWASYLLTDTQYFGPGTRLTVL.

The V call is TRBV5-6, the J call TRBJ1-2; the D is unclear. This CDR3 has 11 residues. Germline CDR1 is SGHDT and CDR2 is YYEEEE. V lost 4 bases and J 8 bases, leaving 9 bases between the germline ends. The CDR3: CASSKRRGYTF. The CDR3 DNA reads TGTGCCAGCAGCAAGCGACGGGGCTACACCTTC.